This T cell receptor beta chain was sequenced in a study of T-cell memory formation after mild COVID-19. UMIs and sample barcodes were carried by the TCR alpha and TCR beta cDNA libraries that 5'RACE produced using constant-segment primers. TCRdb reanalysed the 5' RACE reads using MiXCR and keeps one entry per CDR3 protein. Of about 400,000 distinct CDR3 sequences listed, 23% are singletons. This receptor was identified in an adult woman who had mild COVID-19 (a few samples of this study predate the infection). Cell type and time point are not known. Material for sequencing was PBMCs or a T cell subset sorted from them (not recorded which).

CDR3 sequence: CASSVYRGQETQYF. The DNA of the CDR3 is TGTGCCAGCAGCGTTTACAGGGGCCAAGAGACCCAGTACTTC. The chain recombines TRBV11-2 with TRBJ2-5; 7 bases are a match to TRBD1. This CDR3 is built from 14 residues. The V gene end was trimmed by 5 bases and the J gene end by 1 base; junction bases not matched to a gene: 4. The V gene's germline CDR1 is SGHAT and CDR2 FQNNGV.